The 24 T cell receptor beta chains listed next were all sequenced from one sample in a study of T cells in Graves' hyperthyroidism and ophthalmopathy. The investigators amplified TCR beta CDR3 regions from RNA transcripts. The primer set for the first-round RT-PCR of the TCR CDR3 was HTBI. TCRdb passed the multiplex PCR reads through MiXCR, listing each CDR3 protein once. The sample holds over 700,000 distinct CDR3 sequences, roughly 40% seen once. Sequenced material: blood. These TCRs come from a man younger than 35 with Graves' hyperthyroidism.

As for this clonotype: An end of the junction does not agree with germline; a read error may underlie this. The chain employs TRBV9 and TRBJ2-7, with 10 bases matching TRBD1. CDR1 and CDR2 from the germline V gene are SGDLS and YYNGEE. The CDR3 runs 12 residues. The CDR3 DNA follows: TGTGCCGGTAGGGACAGGGGCTACGAGCAGTGCTTC. Its protein is CAGRDRGYEQCF.

This clonotype was seen only a few times. The chain has TRBV12-3 or TRBV12-4 and TRBJ1-2, with 7 nucleotides matching TRBD1. The J segment lost 8 bases and the V segment lost 6 bases, leaving 9 bases of the junction unmatched. The CDR3 has 13 residues. CDR3 residues: CASSLDRVEGYTF. The CDR3 region has the DNA TGTGCCAGCAGCCTCGACAGGGTTGAAGGCTACACCTTC.

The rearrangement joins TRBV5-6 to TRBJ1-6, with a possible D match to TRBD1 (5 bases). Germline V gene lookup returns CDR1 SGHDT and CDR2 YYEEEE. Trimming shortened V by 6 bases and J by 1 base, and 14 bases separated the two germline ends. CDR3 length: 16 amino acids. The CDR3 DNA sequence: TGTGCCAGCAAGCCCCGAGGACAATCCTATAATTCACCCCTCCACTTT. It is translated as CASKPRGQSYNSPLHF.

This clonotype was observed a few times. The V call is TRBV12-5, the J call TRBJ1-2; maybe TRBD1 (6 bases). The CDR3 sequence is 13 residues long. The germline V gene encodes CDR1 LGHNT and CDR2 FRNRAP. With 2 bases removed from V and 8 bases from J, the gap between germline ends came to 12 bases. The chain's CDR3 is CASGLTDSFGYTF. CDR3 in DNA: TGTGCTAGTGGTTTGACGGACAGCTTCGGCTACACCTTC.

The chain is built from TRBV7-9 and TRBJ2-3; no reliable D call. This CDR3 comprises 13 residues. CDR1 is SEHNR and CDR2 is FQNEAQ in the germline V gene (reference sequence). V lost 7 bases, J lost 4 bases, and 12 bases lay in between. The CDR3 bases are TGTGCCAGCACCTCGACGGTGGCAGATACGCAGTATTTT. Protein product: CASTSTVADTQYF.

This clonotype was picked up one time. J is TRBJ1-5 and V is TRBV10-3; 9 bases are a match to TRBD1. The trim removed 10 bases at V and 0 bases at J, leaving 7 bases unmatched. Germline loops: CDR1 ENHRY, CDR2 SYGVKD. This CDR3 is built from 15 residues. Written as DNA, the CDR3 is TGTGCCAGCAGGACAGGGGCCTTTAGCAATCAGCCCCAGCATTTT. This codes for CASRTGAFSNQPQHF.

This clonotype was picked up a small number of times. The chain has TRBV5-1 and TRBJ1-1; D remains ambiguous. V was clipped by 3 bases and J by 0 bases, with 12 bases between them. The CDR3 length is 15 residues. In germline, CDR1 is SGHRS, CDR2 YFSETQ. CDR3 amino acids: CASSYQTNLNTEAFF. In DNA, the CDR3 is TGCGCCAGCAGCTACCAGACAAACTTGAACACTGAAGCTTTCTTT.

This chain connects TRBV25-1 to TRBJ2-2; 9 bases map to TRBD1. Per germline, CDR1 MGHDK and CDR2 SYGVNS. Germline trimming cut 8 bases from V and 6 bases from J; bases unmatched to any gene: 7. The CDR3 sequence is 14 residues long. CDR3 nucleotides: TGTGCCAGCGGGGGGACAGGGACGGCCGGGGAGCTGTTTTTT. Residues: CASGGTGTAGELFF.

This clonotype was observed a handful of times. The chain joins TRBV20-1 to TRBJ1-5; D is unclear. V was shortened by 0 bases and J by 1 base, with 7 bases between the two germline ends. The CDR3 runs to 14 residues. Germline lookup yields CDR1 DFQATT and CDR2 SNEGSKA (reference sequence). The CDR3 DNA reads as TGCAGTGCTAGAGAAACGACGAGCAATCAGCCCCAGCATTTT. Encoded protein: CSARETTSNQPQHF.

As concerns this clonotype: Germline and junction disagree at one end, which may indicate a read error. The J gene is TRBJ2-5, the V gene TRBV7-2, with 8 nucleotides matching TRBD1. CDR3 length: 13 residues. Per the germline V gene, CDR1 is SGHTA and CDR2 is FQGNSA. CDR3 DNA: TGTGCCAGCAGCTTAGAAGAGCGACAGGGGATGGACTTC. Its translation: CASSLEERQGMDF.

The chain combines TRBV9 with TRBJ1-1, with TRBD1 matching over 8 bases. This CDR3 has 16 residues. Per the germline V gene, CDR1 is SGDLS and CDR2 is YYNGEE. J lost 6 bases, V lost 2 bases, and 12 bases had no gene match. The CDR3 protein is CASSVERGRGRAEAFF. The CDR3 DNA sequence: TGTGCCAGCAGCGTTGAAAGGGGCAGGGGGCGAGCTGAAGCTTTCTTT.

CDR3 loop: CASSDPQGARETQYF. The DNA of the CDR3 is TGTGCCAGCAGTGATCCACAGGGGGCGAGGGAGACCCAGTACTTC. V and J are TRBV25-1 and TRBJ2-5; 9 bases align to TRBD1. The CDR3 runs to 15 residues. Germline V lookup: CDR1 MGHDK, CDR2 SYGVNS. The trim removed 3 bases at V and 5 bases at J, leaving 7 bases unmatched.

This clonotype was seen a few times. In nucleotides, the CDR3 is TGTGCCAGCAGCCCCGATCGGGGAGGCTGGGAGACCCAGTACTTC. This codes for CASSPDRGGWETQYF. The genes are TRBV7-2 and TRBJ2-5; D is perhaps TRBD2 (6 bases). The CDR3 consists of 15 residues. Trimming pared 5 bases from V and 5 bases from J, leaving 18 bases between. Germline CDR1 SGHTA, CDR2 FQGNSA.

This clonotype occurred a few times. The chain has TRBV11-3 and TRBJ2-6; 7 bases are shared with TRBD2. V shed 6 bases and J 0 bases; nucleotides not matched to a gene: 8. There are 17 residues in the CDR3. The germline V gene encodes CDR1 SGHNT and CDR2 YENEEA. The CDR3 sequence is CASRTSGTSSGANVLTF. Written as DNA, the CDR3 is TGTGCCAGCAGGACGAGCGGGACCTCCTCTGGGGCCAACGTCCTGACTTTC. Full variable domain (missing parts from reference TRBV11-3 and TRBJ2-6): EAGVVQSPRYKIIEKKQPVAFWCNPISGHNTLYWYLQNLGQGPELLIRYENEEAVDDSQLPKDRFSAERLKGVDSTLKIQPAELGDSAVYLCASRTSGTSSGANVLTFGAGSRLTVL.

The chain links TRBV12-3 or TRBV12-4 to TRBJ1-1, with D unclear. The CDR3 spans 14 residues. V lost 3 bases and J 4 bases, leaving 12 bases between the germline ends. Written as DNA, the CDR3 is TGTGCCAGCAGTTTTGAGACCGTGGGCACTGAAGCTTTCTTT. It yields the protein CASSFETVGTEAFF.

This clonotype has a count of ten or more. The chain employs TRBV20-1 and TRBJ1-5, with D possibly being TRBD1 (5 bases). The CDR3 totals 15 residues. The germline V and J ends were trimmed by 3 bases and 0 bases, with 12 bases remaining between them. Germline V gene data show CDR1 as DFQATT and CDR2 as SNEGSKA (reference sequence). CDR3 in amino acids: CSASLGEYSNQPQHF. Written as DNA, the CDR3 is TGCAGTGCTAGCCTAGGGGAATATAGCAATCAGCCCCAGCATTTT.

The J gene is TRBJ2-5, the V gene TRBV5-1; 9 bases fit TRBD2. J gave up 5 bases and V 3 bases, and 5 bases lay outside the gene matches. CDR3 length: 14 amino acids. The germline gives CDR1 SGHRS, CDR2 YFSETQ. CDR3 loop: CASSSRAGGETQYF. DNA of the CDR3: TGCGCCAGCAGCTCCCGAGCGGGGGGCGAGACCCAGTACTTC.

CDR3 region: CASSLTSGTRQFF. The CDR3 coding sequence is TGTGCCAGCAGCCTGACCTCGGGGACTAGGCAGTTCTTC. The chain employs TRBV7-2 and TRBJ2-1; 8 bases align to TRBD2. Germline assignment: CDR1 SGHTA and CDR2 FQGNSA. The CDR3 consists of 13 residues. With 5 bases clipped from V and 12 bases from J, the junction kept 9 bases outside the gene matches. The complete variable domain, with remaining parts taken from reference TRBV7-2 and TRBJ2-1, reads GAGVSQSPSNKVTEKGKDVELRCDPISGHTALYWYRQSLGQGLEFLIYFQGNSAPDKSGLPSDRFSAERTGGSVSTLTIQRTQQEDSAVYLCASSLTSGTRQFFGPGTRLTVL.

This chain joins TRBV29-1 and TRBJ1-1; D is unresolved. Trimming stripped 8 bases from V and 4 bases from J, with 8 bases between. The V gene's germline CDR1 is SQVTM and CDR2 ANQGSEA. This CDR3 spans 10 amino acids. The CDR3 sequence: CSFRRTEAFF. The CDR3 coding sequence is TGCAGCTTCCGCCGCACTGAAGCTTTCTTT.

This clonotype has just a few counts. CDR3 nucleotide sequence: TGTGCCATCAGGCCTAACAGGGGAATGAATGGCTACACCTTC. Translated, it gives CAIRPNRGMNGYTF. The chain couples TRBV10-3 to TRBJ1-2; 7 nucleotides line up with TRBD1. Per germline, CDR1 ENHRY and CDR2 SYGVKD. The CDR3 runs 14 residues. Trimming cost V 6 bases and J 6 bases; bases outside gene matches: 10.

The rearrangement links TRBV14 to TRBJ1-1; weak D call: TRBD1 (6 bases). The germline CDR1 and CDR2 sequences are SGHDN and FVKESK. V was cut by 0 bases and J by 4 bases, with 15 bases left in between. The CDR3 has 16 amino acids. For the CDR3, the DNA is TGTGCCAGCAGCCAAGATCTAGAGGGGGTCGGCACTGAAGCTTTCTTT. Protein sequence: CASSQDLEGVGTEAFF.

This clonotype was seen a few times. The V call is TRBV4-1, the J call TRBJ1-1; D gene ambiguous. Germline CDR1 and CDR2: MGHRA and YSYEKL. With 5 bases removed from V and 0 bases from J, the gap between germline ends came to 13 bases. The CDR3 contains 15 residues. The CDR3 reads CASSRAGPMNTEAFF. For the CDR3, the DNA is TGCGCCAGCAGCAGGGCAGGCCCTATGAACACTGAAGCTTTCTTT.

Comments on this clonotype: A much larger clone sits a single nucleotide away, making a read error possible. The gene calls are TRBV12-3 or TRBV12-4 and TRBJ1-3; D gene ambiguous. This CDR3 contains 15 residues. CDR3 amino acids: CASTLSGDSGDTIYF. CDR3 nucleotide sequence: TGTGCCAGCACTTTGAGCGGAGACTCTGGAGACACCATATATTTT.

The V and J genes are TRBV29-1 and TRBJ2-5; no definite D call. Germline V gene sequence: CDR1 SQVTM, CDR2 ANQGSEA. V lost 7 bases, J lost 5 bases, and 11 bases lay in between. CDR3 length: 11 residues. The CDR3 sequence is CSGAGEETQYF. The CDR3 bases are TGCAGCGGTGCAGGAGAGGAGACCCAGTACTTC.